A single sample is the source of the 25 T cell receptor beta chains below, sequenced in a study of cytomegalovirus exposure and HLA in healthy donors. The primer mix had 60 Vbeta and 13 Jbeta primers. Libraries were prepared by immunoSEQ multiplex PCR; TCRdb keeps only in-frame clonotypes and omits some of them. Of about 160,000 clones in the sample, over 70% are singletons; the top ten hold 9.5% to 10%. What was sequenced was PBMCs. The receptors stem from a man in his late teens or twenties in good health and CMV-seropositive.

This sequence joins TRBV6-5 and TRBJ1-4, with a weak D call TRBD1 (5 bases). Deletions cut 0 bases from V and 3 bases from J, with 8 bases between. From germline, CDR1 is MNHEY and CDR2 SVGAGI. There are 15 residues in the CDR3. The chain's CDR3 is CASSYSGGSNEKLFF. DNA for the CDR3: TGTGCCAGCAGTTACTCGGGGGGATCTAATGAAAAACTGTTTTTT.

This sequence joins TRBV29-1 and TRBJ1-3, with D possibly matching TRBD1 (6 bases). Germline CDR1 reads SQVTM; CDR2 reads ANQGSEA. Trimming left V 7 bases short and J 4 bases short, with 11 bases between. This CDR3 comprises 12 residues. As DNA, the CDR3 is TGCAGCGGTGCAGACAGGGGAAACACCATATATTTT. This translates into CSGADRGNTIYF.

V is TRBV7-8 and J is TRBJ2-7; perhaps TRBD1 as D (6 bases). This CDR3 has 15 amino acids. Germline CDR1 reads SGHVS; CDR2 reads FQNEAQ. Trimming stripped 0 bases from V and 0 bases from J, with 9 bases between. The CDR3 is CASSLAGASSYEQYF. The CDR3 region has the DNA TGTGCCAGCAGCTTAGCGGGGGCTAGCTCCTACGAGCAGTACTTC.

About this clone: At the DNA level, this CDR3 is encoded by other sequences in the same sample as well. CDR3 sequence: CASSREDTQYF. In nucleotides, the CDR3 is TGTGCCAGCAGCCGCGAAGATACGCAGTATTTT. This chain connects TRBV7-9 to TRBJ2-3; D ambiguous. This CDR3 has 11 amino acids. V was pared by 5 bases and J by 5 bases, with 5 bases between. CDR1 and CDR2 from the germline V gene are SEHNR and FQNEAQ (reference sequence).

This chain uses TRBV29-1 with TRBJ2-1; TRBD2 matches at 7 bases. Germline-derived CDR1 and CDR2 are SQVTM and ANQGSEA. This CDR3 has 16 residues. J was trimmed by 1 base and V by 0 bases; bases with no gene match: 6. The CDR3 region has the DNA TGCAGCGTTGAAGATCTTGCGGGGGAGTCCTACAATGAGCAGTTCTTC. Encoded protein: CSVEDLAGESYNEQFF.

The V gene is TRBV18, the J gene TRBJ1-4; 7 bases fit TRBD1. CDR1 is KGHSH, CDR2 LQKENI, per germline. The CDR3 spans 14 residues. The ends lost 3 bases at V and 8 bases at J; junction bases unmatched: 6. This CDR3 reads CASSPATGREKLFF. CDR3 bases: TGTGCCAGCTCACCGGCGACAGGGAGGGAAAAACTGTTTTTT.

V and J are TRBV6-5 and TRBJ2-1, with D hard to call. This CDR3 spans 16 amino acids. Looked up from germline, CDR1 is MNHEY and CDR2 is SVGAGI. V was pared by 0 bases and J by 0 bases, with 9 bases between. The CDR3 coding sequence is TGTGCCAGCAGTTACTCGGCAACAGCCTCCTACAATGAGCAGTTCTTC. Amino acid sequence: CASSYSATASYNEQFF.

The genes are TRBV6-5 and TRBJ2-1; the match to TRBD2 covers 9 bases. The CDR3 length is 13 residues. V lost 6 bases and J lost 6; bases outside the gene matches: 3. Germline V gene sequence: CDR1 MNHEY, CDR2 SVGAGI. CDR3 in amino acids: CASRETSGNEQFF. The DNA for the CDR3 is TGTGCCAGCAGAGAGACTAGCGGCAATGAGCAGTTCTTC.

The rearrangement uses TRBV18 and TRBJ1-1; D possibly corresponds to TRBD1 (6 bases). Per germline, CDR1 KGHSH and CDR2 LQKENI. The CDR3 contains 16 residues. V gave up 2 bases and J gave up 5 bases, with 18 bases separating them. In nucleotides, the CDR3 is TGTGCCAGCTCACCATACAGCGGGACATCAAATACTGAAGCTTTCTTT. Its translation is CASSPYSGTSNTEAFF. The variable domain in full, with the rest retrieved from reference TRBV18 and TRBJ1-1, is NAGVMQNPRHLVRRRGQEARLRCSPMKGHSHVYWYRQLPEEGLKFMVYLQKENIIDESGMPKERFSAEFPKEGPSILRIQQVVRGDSAAYFCASSPYSGTSNTEAFFGQGTRLTVV.

This rearrangement joins TRBV30 to TRBJ1-2; TRBD1 agrees at 8 bases. The CDR3 is 15 residues long. CDR1 GTSNPN and CDR2 SVGIG come from the germline V gene (reference sequence). The ends lost 3 bases at V and 4 bases at J; junction bases unmatched: 10. The CDR3 spells CAWSPWGTGSYGYTF. The DNA of the CDR3 is TGTGCCTGGAGCCCCTGGGGGACAGGCTCCTATGGCTACACCTTC.

The V call is TRBV7-2, the J call TRBJ2-5, with 8 bases fitting TRBD2. The CDR3 has 15 residues. Trimming took 5 bases from V and 5 from J; bases not matched to a gene: 10. From germline, CDR1 is SGHTA and CDR2 FQGNSA. The CDR3 reads CASSPEAGGWETQYF. In nucleotides, the CDR3 is TGTGCCAGCAGCCCGGAGGCGGGGGGATGGGAGACCCAGTACTTC.

V usage is TRBV6-5 and J usage is TRBJ1-1; 7 nucleotides line up with TRBD1. The CDR3 has 15 amino acids. V lost 5 bases and J lost 4; bases outside the gene matches: 10. CDR1 is MNHEY and CDR2 is SVGAGI in the germline V gene. CDR3 loop: CASSKPTGAPTEAFF. The CDR3 DNA follows: TGTGCCAGCAGTAAACCCACAGGGGCGCCCACTGAAGCTTTCTTT.

The genes are TRBV13 and TRBJ2-1, with 10 bases that match TRBD2. Germline lookup yields CDR1 PRHDT and CDR2 FYEKMQ (reference sequence). The J segment lost 12 bases and the V segment lost 3 bases, leaving 14 bases of the junction unmatched. The CDR3 has 16 amino acids. CDR3 in amino acids: CASSLGTSGNSPRQFF. Written as DNA, the CDR3 is TGTGCCAGCAGCTTGGGAACTAGCGGGAATAGCCCCCGGCAGTTCTTC.

This chain connects TRBV18 to TRBJ1-1; unclear D gene. CDR1 and CDR2 (germline): KGHSH, LQKENI. Trimming stripped 2 bases from V and 5 bases from J, with 9 bases between. The length of the CDR3 is 13 residues. The CDR3 loop is CASSPNSGTEAFF. As DNA, the CDR3 is TGTGCCAGCTCACCAAACAGTGGGACTGAAGCTTTCTTT.

The chain combines TRBV15 with TRBJ1-1; maybe TRBD1 (6 bases). The CDR3 is 14 residues long. In germline, CDR1 is LNHNV, CDR2 YYDKDF (reference sequence). The germline V and J ends were trimmed by 1 base and 5 bases, with 11 bases remaining between them. CDR3 residues: CATSRGGGRTEAFF. Written as DNA, the CDR3 is TGTGCCACCAGCAGAGGTGGGGGCCGGACTGAAGCTTTCTTT.

The chain links TRBV6-5 to TRBJ1-2; the match to TRBD1 covers 7 bases. V shed 6 bases, J shed 7 bases, and the junction held 5 bases outside the gene matches. Per the germline V gene, CDR1 is MNHEY and CDR2 is SVGAGI. The CDR3 covers 12 residues. CDR3: CASRRQGGGYTF. The DNA of the CDR3 is TGTGCCAGCAGACGGCAGGGGGGTGGCTACACCTTC.

In its sample, this clone was seen a few times. This chain links TRBV27 with TRBJ2-2, with D uncertain. Trimming cost V 3 bases and J 1 base, with 6 bases left between them. Germline CDR1 reads MNHEY; CDR2 reads SMNVEV (reference sequence). The CDR3 loop spans 14 amino acids. CDR3 residues: CASSFEVNTGELFF. The CDR3 DNA reads TGTGCCAGCAGTTTCGAGGTGAACACCGGGGAGCTGTTTTTT.

This chain links TRBV6-1 with TRBJ1-2; no reliable D call. CDR1 MNHNS and CDR2 SASEGT come from the germline V gene. Trimming removed 1 base from V and 4 bases from J, with 13 bases in between. This CDR3 region has 15 residues. This chain's CDR3 is CASSEDGQALYGYTF. CDR3 in DNA: TGTGCCAGCAGTGAAGACGGTCAGGCGCTCTATGGCTACACCTTC.

Comment on this clone: The sample holds other DNA sequences that translate to the same CDR3. The V call is TRBV5-6, the J call TRBJ1-2, with 7 bases lining up with TRBD1. CDR1 is SGHDT, CDR2 YYEEEE, per germline. The V segment lost 8 bases and the J segment 4 bases; nucleotides outside the gene matches: 14. The CDR3 sequence is 15 residues long. The CDR3 sequence is CASNIDRAVAYGYTF. The CDR3 nucleotides are TGTGCCAGTAACATAGACAGGGCTGTTGCCTATGGCTACACCTTC.

The rearrangement joins TRBV15 to TRBJ2-7; 7 bases agree with TRBD1. Germline CDR1 is LNHNV and CDR2 is YYDKDF (reference sequence). The CDR3 length is 14 residues. V was clipped by 3 bases and J by 0 bases; unmatched bases: 2. CDR3 loop: CATSRDRSSYEQYF. CDR3 bases: TGTGCCACCAGCAGGGACAGGAGCTCCTACGAGCAGTACTTC.

The gene calls are TRBV2 and TRBJ1-3; D is undetermined. V was cut by 6 bases and J by 0 bases, with 12 bases left in between. Germline CDR1 reads SNHLY; CDR2 reads FYNNEI. The CDR3 length is 15 residues. CDR3 in amino acids: CASRSSGNSGNTIYF. The CDR3 nucleotides are TGTGCCAGCAGAAGCTCCGGGAACTCTGGAAACACCATATATTTT.

The chain is built from TRBV6-5 and TRBJ2-3; 9 bases are shared with TRBD1. Losses at the gene ends were 6 bases for V and 3 bases for J; bases not matched to a gene: 7. The germline V gene has CDR1 MNHEY and CDR2 SVGAGI. The length of the CDR3 is 15 residues. The chain's CDR3 is CASSPRQGGTDTQYF. The CDR3 DNA reads as TGTGCCAGCAGCCCGAGACAGGGGGGGACAGATACGCAGTATTTT.

This clone was recorded once. The V gene is TRBV21-1, the J gene TRBJ2-7; the D call in the table, TRBD1, was not verified against the DNA. TRBV21-1 is flagged as a pseudogene. CDR3 length: 15 residues. In DNA, the CDR3 is TGTGCCAGCAGCATGGGGGACAGGGGGTTTTACGAGCAGTACTTC. Its translation is CASSMGDRGFYEQYF.

The genes are TRBV6-6 and TRBJ1-1, with D perhaps matching TRBD1 (6 bases). CDR1 and CDR2 (germline): MNHNY, SVGAGI (reference sequence). This CDR3 region has 13 residues. V dropped 8 bases and J dropped 4 bases, with 14 bases sitting between them. CDR3 sequence (DNA): TGTGCCAGCCACTCGACAGGTTCCACTGAAGCTTTCTTT. It codes for CASHSTGSTEAFF.

The J gene is TRBJ1-5, the V gene TRBV7-8, with 8 bases fitting TRBD1. This CDR3 region has 21 residues. V lost 0 bases, J lost 3 bases, and 19 bases stayed unmatched. Germline CDR1 and CDR2: SGHVS and FQNEAQ. Here the CDR3 reads CASSLATMAGGASVSNQPQHF. Here the CDR3 DNA reads TGTGCCAGCAGCTTAGCTACCATGGCAGGGGGCGCTTCGGTTTCCAATCAGCCCCAGCATTTT.